A single sample gave rise to the 22 T cell receptor beta chains below, sequenced in a study of blood T cell repertoires in COVID-19. Generated by immunoSEQ multiplex PCR, the TCRdb table keeps only in-frame clones and is missing some. The sample consists of about 300,000 clones, roughly 88% of them appearing once. The sample comprised peripheral blood. These receptors originate from a woman aged 25 to 39 with COVID-19, enrolled during active disease.

This clone was found once. The CDR3 region is CASSKEGESRTGGNTGELFF. In DNA form, the CDR3 reads TGTGCCAGCAGCAAAGAAGGCGAGTCGAGGACAGGCGGGAACACCGGGGAGCTGTTTTTT. The chain links TRBV21-1 to TRBJ2-2; TRBD1, as called in the table, went unchecked against the DNA. TRBV21-1 represents a pseudogene. CDR3 length equals 20 residues.

The V and J genes are TRBV5-5 and TRBJ2-2, with D hard to call. Germline V CDR1 and CDR2: SGHKS, YYEKEE (reference sequence). V was trimmed by 0 bases and J by 2 bases, leaving 8 bases between them. The CDR3 covers 15 residues. The CDR3 loop is CASSLGHTNTGELFF. The CDR3 DNA sequence: TGTGCCAGCAGCTTGGGACACACCAACACCGGGGAGCTGTTTTTT.

The rearrangement links TRBV11-2 to TRBJ2-7; TRBD2 agrees at 8 bases. The CDR3 length is 13 residues. After removal of 5 bases from V and 3 bases from J, the junction contained 3 bases not matched to a gene. Germline loops: CDR1 SGHAT, CDR2 FQNNGV. In DNA form, the CDR3 reads TGTGCCAGCAGCGCCGGGACTAGCTACGAGCAGTACTTC. It yields the protein CASSAGTSYEQYF.

The chain combines TRBV6-5 with TRBJ1-6, with 7 nucleotides matching TRBD1. Germline trimming cut 0 bases from V and 10 bases from J; bases unmatched to any gene: 9. The CDR3 extends over 16 amino acids. Per the germline V gene, CDR1 is MNHEY and CDR2 is SVGAGI. In DNA form, the CDR3 reads TGTGCCAGCAGTTACTCGACGACAGGGAAAGGGTCACCCCTCCACTTT. This codes for CASSYSTTGKGSPLHF.

The chain employs TRBV2 and TRBJ1-5; a possible D gene is TRBD1 (5 bases). Germline CDR1 and CDR2: SNHLY and FYNNEI. This CDR3 is 13 amino acids long. V was pared by 7 bases and J by 2 bases, with 9 bases between. In DNA, the CDR3 is TGTGCCAGCAAGGGGATCGGCAATCAGCCCCAGCATTTT. Residues: CASKGIGNQPQHF.

V is TRBV7-9 and J is TRBJ1-2; the match to TRBD1 covers 7 bases. Germline loops: CDR1 SEHNR, CDR2 FQNEAQ (reference sequence). This CDR3 is built from 17 residues. V was clipped by 5 bases and J by 1 base; unmatched bases: 13. The CDR3 region has the DNA TGTGCCAGCAGCGATCCAGGGGGTAGCGATCATAACTATGGCTACACCTTC. Translation gives CASSDPGGSDHNYGYTF.

This chain links TRBV19 with TRBJ2-7; 8 bases are shared with TRBD2. Germline trimming cut 3 bases from V and 2 bases from J; bases unmatched to any gene: 12. CDR1 and CDR2 from the germline V gene are LNHDA and SQIVND (reference sequence). The CDR3 consists of 17 residues. The chain's CDR3 is CASSMITAAGEPYEQYV. DNA for the CDR3: TGTGCCAGTAGTATGATCACAGCAGCGGGGGAACCCTACGAGCAGTACGTC.

The chain uses TRBV6-2 or TRBV6-3 and TRBJ1-1; 8 nucleotides align to TRBD1. The CDR3 totals 19 residues. Trimming removed 2 bases from V and 2 bases from J; junction bases left unmatched: 16. Germline CDR1 reads MNHEY; CDR2 reads SVGEGT. CDR3 sequence reads: CASSYPDRGGRTANTEAFF. The CDR3 DNA sequence: TGTGCCAGCAGTTACCCAGACAGGGGAGGAAGGACAGCAAACACTGAAGCTTTCTTT.

V gene TRBV29-1 combines with J gene TRBJ1-4, with a weak D call TRBD1 (6 bases). Germline values: CDR1 SQVTM, CDR2 ANQGSEA. The CDR3 runs 13 residues. The V gene lost 0 bases and the J gene lost 7 bases, with 9 bases spanning the gap. In nucleotides, the CDR3 is TGCAGCGTTGAAGAGGGGGCCGGTGAAAAACTGTTTTTT. Protein sequence: CSVEEGAGEKLFF.

The J gene is TRBJ1-5, the V gene TRBV7-7; D not resolved. V gave up 2 bases and J gave up 3 bases, with 8 bases separating them. The CDR3 is 14 residues long. CDR1 and CDR2 (germline): SSHAT, FNYEAQ (reference sequence). The CDR3: CASSLFTFNQPQHF. The CDR3 DNA reads TGTGCCAGCAGCTTATTCACTTTCAATCAGCCCCAGCATTTT.

The gene calls are TRBV6-5 and TRBJ2-3, with 9 nucleotides matching TRBD2. The germline V gene encodes CDR1 MNHEY and CDR2 SVGAGI. Unmatched junction bases numbered 5, after V lost 5 bases and J lost 5 bases. This CDR3 region has 14 residues. The CDR3 DNA sequence: TGTGCCAGCAGTCGCGGGGGGGCTATAGATACGCAGTATTTT. Its translation is CASSRGGAIDTQYF.

The chain is built from TRBV4-1 and TRBJ2-7, with TRBD2 matching 12 bases. The V gene's germline CDR1 is MGHRA and CDR2 YSYEKL. CDR3 length equals 15 residues. The ends lost 0 bases at V and 12 bases at J; junction bases unmatched: 9. Here the CDR3 DNA reads TGCGCCAGCAGCCAAGATCCTAGCGGGGGGGCGGGGCCGTACTTC. It specifies CASSQDPSGGAGPYF.

The CDR3 bases are TGCAGCGTTGAAGTGCGGGGACAGGGGACCCCCCGGTACTTC. Amino acid sequence: CSVEVRGQGTPRYF. The chain combines TRBV29-1 with TRBJ2-7; 10 bases map to TRBD1. Germline loops: CDR1 SQVTM, CDR2 ANQGSEA. The CDR3 covers 14 residues. V was clipped by 1 base and J by 12 bases; unmatched bases: 12.

This chain joins TRBV28 and TRBJ1-2; D is unresolved. From germline, CDR1 is MDHEN and CDR2 SYDVKM. The ends were cut back, 2 bases at V and 0 bases at J, with 34 bases in the middle. The CDR3 sequence is 23 residues long. The CDR3 sequence is CASSLPPHVSAGTSTSPNYGYTF. Here the CDR3 DNA reads TGTGCCAGCAGTTTACCCCCTCATGTCAGCGCGGGAACCTCGACTTCCCCTAACTATGGCTACACCTTC.

This clone was observed a handful of times. The V gene is TRBV2, the J gene TRBJ2-5; possibly TRBD1 for D (6 bases). Trimming removed 6 bases from V and 1 base from J, with 15 bases in between. Germline values: CDR1 SNHLY, CDR2 FYNNEI. The CDR3 loop spans 15 amino acids. The CDR3 sequence: CASRAFWDTQETQYF. The CDR3 region has the DNA TGTGCCAGCAGGGCCTTTTGGGACACCCAAGAGACCCAGTACTTC.

This clone was observed once. The gene calls are TRBV7-9 and TRBJ2-7; 10 bases agree with TRBD2. The junction had 4 bases not matched to a gene; V was cut back by 6 bases and J by 2 bases. The V gene's germline CDR1 is SEHNR and CDR2 FQNEAQ (reference sequence). CDR3 length: 14 residues. CDR3 DNA sequence: TGTGCCAGCAGGAAGAGCGGGGGGGCCTACGAGCAGTACTTC. The encoded protein is CASRKSGGAYEQYF.

This clone has only a few counts. This chain connects TRBV6-6 to TRBJ1-4; unclear D gene. The V gene's germline CDR1 is MNHNY and CDR2 SVGAGI (reference sequence). The length of the CDR3 is 15 residues. Deletions cut 6 bases from V and 5 bases from J, with 16 bases between. The CDR3 DNA follows: TGTGCCAGCAGACACCTCGGGGAACAGAATGAAAAACTGTTTTTT. Protein product: CASRHLGEQNEKLFF.

The chain couples TRBV13 to TRBJ1-5; D is unresolved. The CDR3 has 13 residues. The germline V and J ends were trimmed by 2 bases and 7 bases, with 9 bases remaining between them. Germline loops: CDR1 PRHDT, CDR2 FYEKMQ (reference sequence). This CDR3 is CASSLRPGQPQHF. CDR3 in DNA: TGTGCCAGCAGCTTACGTCCGGGGCAGCCCCAGCATTTT.

This chain uses TRBV4-2 with TRBJ1-1; TRBD1 aligns across 10 bases. This CDR3 has 15 residues. CDR1 and CDR2 from the germline V gene are LGHNA and YNFKEQ. V dropped 4 bases and J dropped 6; count of bases not matched to a gene: 8. The CDR3 is CASSPTGGPGAEAFF. The CDR3, as DNA: TGTGCCAGCAGCCCGACAGGGGGCCCAGGGGCTGAAGCTTTCTTT.

The sample holds one count of this clone. The rearrangement joins TRBV19 to TRBJ2-1; 11 bases agree with TRBD1. Trimming cost V 8 bases and J 7 bases; bases outside gene matches: 10. The CDR3 runs to 15 residues. The germline V gene has CDR1 LNHDA and CDR2 SQIVND (reference sequence). The DNA of the CDR3 is TGTGCCAGTGTCTCCGGGACAGGGGGTCCAAATGAGCAGTTCTTC. It specifies CASVSGTGGPNEQFF.

This chain uses TRBV5-5 with TRBJ2-1; the D is unclear. This CDR3 is built from 13 residues. Per the germline V gene, CDR1 is SGHKS and CDR2 is YYEKEE (reference sequence). V gave up 1 base and J gave up 5 bases, with 7 bases separating them. The CDR3 region has the DNA TGTGCCAGCAGCTTGACGACTGACAATGAGCAGTTCTTC. Its protein product is CASSLTTDNEQFF.

This clone has only one observation. The V call is TRBV12-3 or TRBV12-4, the J call TRBJ1-1, with unresolved D. V lost 5 bases and J 3 bases, leaving 7 bases between the germline ends. This CDR3 region has 12 residues. DNA for the CDR3: TGTGCCAGCAGTGGGAGGTACACTGAAGCTTTCTTT. Its translation: CASSGRYTEAFF.